This T cell receptor (beta chain) was identified during a study of cytomegalovirus exposure and HLA in healthy donors listed by TCRdb under 2017. Regarding the study in general: According to a later analysis, the approximately 120 validation repertoires were produced on the same platform as the approximately 620 repertoires of the first cohort. The study aimed to test whether cataloging public T cell receptors could reveal signatures of past pathogen exposure. A separate validation cohort of 100 to 150 different subjects was used in addition to the 666-subject first cohort. High-throughput TCR immunosequencing, statistical association of individual TCRs with disease status, and machine learning were combined to predict cytomegalovirus infection status.

Separate from the approximately 700-subject first cohort, the validation cohort of some 130 subjects was the group to which the donors belonged. Receptors were amplified or captured by the immunoSEQ multiplex PCR assay. Per the authors' processing: A statistical classification framework was developed to diagnose cytomegalovirus status using the catalog of TCR beta chain sequences. Sourced from immuneACCESS, this table was stored by TCRdb with only in-frame sequences that have V and J called. A share of the clones is absent; for the studies checked, an unresolved V gene accounts for under half, and the remainder has no known explanation. For V, J and clone size, that table is used; D and trimming come from the DNA. A total of 150,000 to 200,000 clones appear in this sample, 75% to 90% of them only once. About 16% of the sample lies in the top ten. Deletion took 4 bases off V and 1 base off J, with a span of 14 bases between the germline ends. The CDR3 sequence holds 16 residues, the cysteine and phenylalanine included. Left in the record is the CDR3 DNA by itself, 48 bases read in frame from the first base. CDR1 and CDR2 were assigned from the germline V gene as SGHRS and YFSETQ.

Concerning this clone: What antigen it recognizes has not been identified. Base qualities were left out, and no much larger clone turns up one base away.

The research as a whole found: In both the original and validation cohorts, the classifier was reported to diagnose cytomegalovirus status with high specificity and sensitivity. The authors suggested that the approach could potentially be extended to other disease states and immunological phenotypes. A later analysis had no HLA typing for the validation cohort, so co-occurrence there was scored across all 120 repertoires. In vitro tests confirmed that three of the cytomegalovirus-associated TCR beta chains recognize cytomegalovirus antigens. While some public TCRs were present in many individuals, most TCR sequences turned up only very rarely across donors. The study gave a list of under 200 TCR beta chains associated with cytomegalovirus. Subsequent analysis determined that TCRs grouped into clusters in the first cohort also showed a tendency toward co-occurrence across the 130 or so validation repertoires, and 85% to 95% of cluster scores exceeded 0.

Sequenced: PBMCs. The TCR originated in a man aged 18 to 29 in good health and CMV-seropositive. The chain joins TRBV5-1 to TRBJ2-2; TRBD2 is a possible D gene, resting on 6 matching bases. CDR3 sequence: CASSAPGLENTGELFF. The nucleotide sequence reads as follows: TGCGCCAGCAGCGCTCCGGGACTTGAGAACACCGGGGAGCTGTTTTTT. Reference TRBV5-1 and TRBJ2-2 genes cover what lies past the CDR3, so the full variable domain is KAGVTQTPRYLIKTRGQQVTLSCSPISGHRSVSWYQQTPGQGLQFLFEYFSETQRNKGNFPGRFSGRQFSNSRSEMNVSTLELGDSALYLCASSAPGLENTGELFFGEGSRLTVL.